The source of this TCR beta chain is a study of Ad26.COV2.S vaccination and SARS-CoV-2 variants. Comment on this clone: Its antigen remains unknown.

The study's findings and limits: Recipients given vaccine exceeded placebo recipients in spike-specific TCR breadth.

Treatment denoted: 15 to 20 received Ad26.COV2.S at low or high dose, single or two shots; about five received placebo; per-sample allocation not given. Material that was analyzed had been drawn on day 63 after the first vaccine or placebo injection. An adult of 18-55 years in Boston served as donor. Produced via immunoSEQ multiplex PCR; TCRdb's table is partial and in-frame only. The sample has roughly 270,000 clones; 87% are singletons. CDR1 and CDR2 (germline): SEHNR, FQNEAQ (reference sequence). V was pared by 5 bases and J by 0 bases, with 6 bases of the junction left unmatched. CDR3 length: 16 residues.

The source is a person aged 18-65 years who received the Ad26.COV2.S COVID-19 vaccine or a placebo. The input for sequencing was peripheral blood, taken in a trial of Ad26.COV2.S vaccine versus placebo. This sequence joins TRBV7-9 and TRBJ2-3, with 9 bases fitting TRBD2. The CDR3 reads CASSRGTSRSTDTQYF. The CDR3 DNA reads as TGTGCCAGCAGCCGCGGGACTAGCAGGAGCACAGATACGCAGTATTTT.